The sequence of this TCR beta chain was determined in a study of spatial heterogeneity in lung cancer (dated by TCRdb to between 2017 and 2020). With regard to the full study: Samples were obtained from fewer than 80 patients with early-stage, untreated non-small cell lung cancer from the lung TRACERx cohort. Beta-chain transcripts were consistently detected in greater numbers than alpha-chain transcripts, which likely reflects a higher abundance of beta-chain transcripts. The study quantitatively compared TCR alpha and beta repertoires across multiple tumor regions, matched nontumor lung and blood in non-small cell lung cancer. Follow-up PBMC samples were sequenced whenever the samples were available, and the median time to follow-up was around two years after resection. In the raw uncorrected reads, each unique combination of TCR and UMI appeared more than ten times on average. Both alpha and beta chains were TCR-sequenced in samples taken at surgery, namely 220 tumor regions, fewer than 85 matched nontumor lung samples and approximately 51 PBMC samples. The study linked features of the TCR repertoire to counts of nonsynonymous mutations, which were determined by whole-exome sequencing of tumor tissue. Results and caveats for the whole study, not just this receptor: Ubiquitous expanded tumor TCRs were found in blood more often at tumor resection than at routine follow-up. Additional single-cell paired TCR alpha and beta sequencing was considered necessary to confirm, at a functional level, the hypothesis that regional TCRs recognize regional mutations. Only 14 patients were included in the comparisons of baseline and follow-up blood repertoires.

What this sample's time point label stands for: blood at routine non-recurrence follow-up after resection. Without any cell sorting, TCR sequencing was performed on whole RNA extracted either from tumor and nontumor lung tissue or from cryopreserved PBMC samples. Patients were selected for TCR sequencing only if sufficient RNA was available from at least two tumor regions. About this clonotype itself: The antigen it binds to is not known. Within one base of it there is no much larger clone, and no base qualities were kept.

In the germline V gene, CDR1 corresponds to WSHSY and CDR2 to SAAADI. Germline trimming amounts to 7 bases on V and 2 bases on J, with 5 as the count of junction bases outside the gene matches. There are 14 amino acids in the CDR3, from cysteine to phenylalanine inclusive. Only the CDR3 part of the read is kept: 42 bases, read in frame from the first base. The library was obtained by 5' RACE. Sequencing took place on a NextSeq 500. In the TCR library protocol, a unique molecular identifier was attached to each TCR cDNA molecule so that PCR and sequencing errors could be corrected. In the paper's pipeline: TCR identification, UMI-based error correction and CDR3 extraction were performed with Decombinator tools. TCRs above a frequency of 2 per 1,000, corresponding to the top 1% of the tumor frequency distribution, were defined as expanded. Renyi diversity was computed with the R vegan package after each repertoire had been subsampled 100 times to 5,000 TCRs. CDR3 similarity networks were built from amino acid triplet string-kernel similarity, connecting CDR3s with pairwise similarity above 0.82. Through fastp at Q25 and MiXCR, TCRdb rebuilt clones from the public reads, retaining in-frame beta chains. For every CDR3 protein sequence, its rows merge into one entry that carries the most common genes and DNA. The V and J calls, along with clone size, are taken from TCRdb and not from the paper's own processing. The sample has about 120,000 distinct CDR3 sequences on record, approximately 10% of them singletons. Together, the top ten hold less than 25% of the sample.

This chain joins TRBV10-2 to TRBJ2-1, with 7 bases in between that match TRBD2. This clonotype originated in a female donor with early-stage non-small cell lung cancer. The sequences come from PBMCs, collected at follow-up. In nucleotides, the sequence is TGCGCCAGCAAGGCGGGAGTAACCTACAATGAGCAGTTCTTC. Translated, it reads CASKAGVTYNEQFF.